This passage covers 25 T cell receptor beta chains from one sample sequenced in a study of cytomegalovirus exposure and HLA in healthy donors. The study ran its PCR with 60 Vbeta and 13 Jbeta primers. The assay was immunoSEQ multiplex PCR, and TCRdb's table has in-frame clones only and misses some. The sample contains 150,000 to 200,000 clones, roughly 82% of which appear only once. Source material: PBMCs. Receptors were obtained from a girl aged 2-10 years in good health and CMV-seropositive.

This chain connects TRBV28 to TRBJ2-3, with 8 positions matching TRBD2. Germline V gene data show CDR1 as MDHEN and CDR2 as SYDVKM. The V and J ends lost 6 bases and 3 bases, in that order; junction bases with no gene match: 8. The CDR3 spans 15 residues. In nucleotides, the CDR3 is TGTGCCAGCAGCGTTCCAGCGGGAGTTACAGATACGCAGTATTTT. Encoded protein: CASSVPAGVTDTQYF.

The CDR3 reads CASSEQWGVHEQYF. The CDR3 nucleotides read TGTGCCAGCAGTGAACAATGGGGGGTTCACGAGCAGTACTTC. The chain is built from TRBV2 and TRBJ2-7; TRBD2 might be the D (6 bases). The CDR3 loop spans 14 amino acids. Germline loops: CDR1 SNHLY, CDR2 FYNNEI. V was pared by 2 bases and J by 5 bases, with 13 bases between.

The chain uses TRBV5-6 and TRBJ2-1; TRBD2 might be the D (5 bases). CDR3 size: 15 residues. Trimming pared 4 bases from V and 8 bases from J, leaving 19 bases between. The germline gives CDR1 SGHDT, CDR2 YYEEEE. CDR3 bases: TGTGCCAGCAGCCCGGGAACCCAGAGACGCTATGAGCAGTTCTTC. The encoded protein is CASSPGTQRRYEQFF.

The chain has TRBV10-3 and TRBJ2-5; 7 bases are a match to TRBD2. Germline V gene lookup returns CDR1 ENHRY and CDR2 SYGVKD. The CDR3 extends over 12 amino acids. J gave up 4 bases and V 6 bases, and 2 bases lay outside the gene matches. CDR3 protein: CAIRREGETQYF. CDR3 nucleotides: TGTGCCATCAGAAGGGAGGGAGAGACCCAGTACTTC.

The V gene is TRBV5-1, the J gene TRBJ2-1, with TRBD2 identical over 8 bases. CDR1 and CDR2 from the germline V gene are SGHRS and YFSETQ. V shed 4 bases and J 10 bases; nucleotides not matched to a gene: 10. The CDR3 is 14 amino acids. The CDR3 here is CASSTGLAVREQFF. The CDR3, as DNA: TGCGCCAGCAGCACAGGACTAGCCGTGAGGGAGCAGTTCTTC.

The genes are TRBV19 and TRBJ2-2; D is ambiguous. The CDR3 length is 13 residues. The V gene's germline CDR1 is LNHDA and CDR2 SQIVND (reference sequence). V lost 3 bases to trimming and J lost 6 bases, with 8 bases between them. The CDR3 nucleotides read TGTGCCAGTAGTATTGAGATGCCCGGGGAGCTGTTTTTT. It yields the protein CASSIEMPGELFF.

This chain joins TRBV19 and TRBJ1-1; the D gene is possibly TRBD1 (6 bases). V gave up 4 bases and J gave up 2 bases, with 11 bases separating them. CDR1 is LNHDA and CDR2 is SQIVND in the germline V gene (reference sequence). The CDR3 consists of 14 residues. CDR3 loop: CASSRGGSNTEAFF. In DNA, the CDR3 is TGTGCCAGTAGTAGGGGGGGCAGCAACACTGAAGCTTTCTTT.

A single count supports this clone. The chain is built from TRBV5-5 and TRBJ1-5; 7 bases fit TRBD1. The germline CDR1 and CDR2 sequences are SGHKS and YYEKEE (reference sequence). The CDR3 contains 14 residues. V shed 4 bases and J 3 bases; nucleotides not matched to a gene: 4. The CDR3 protein is CASSATGNNQPQHF. CDR3 DNA sequence: TGTGCCAGCAGCGCGACAGGGAACAATCAGCCCCAGCATTTT.

The rearrangement links TRBV5-1 to TRBJ2-3; 7 nucleotides align to TRBD2. V was clipped by 0 bases and J by 5 bases; unmatched bases: 3. The CDR3 spans 14 residues. Germline loops: CDR1 SGHRS, CDR2 YFSETQ. CDR3 residues: CASSLGTSKDTQYF. Written as DNA, the CDR3 is TGCGCCAGCAGCTTGGGGACTAGTAAAGATACGCAGTATTTT.

There are a few counts of this clone. The chain uses TRBV5-1 and TRBJ2-1; 8 bases align to TRBD2. The CDR3 is made up of 16 amino acids. V dropped 0 bases and J dropped 2; count of bases not matched to a gene: 4. CDR1 and CDR2 from the germline V gene are SGHRS and YFSETQ. CDR3 in amino acids: CASSLDGSGTYNEQFF. The DNA of the CDR3 is TGCGCCAGCAGCTTGGATGGTAGCGGGACCTACAATGAGCAGTTCTTC.

This clone turned up a few times. This chain links TRBV5-1 with TRBJ1-1, with 9 bases matching TRBD1. This CDR3 has 16 amino acids. With 0 bases clipped from V and 5 bases from J, the junction kept 8 bases outside the gene matches. Germline CDR1 is SGHRS and CDR2 is YFSETQ. This CDR3 is CASSLAGGQGLTEAFF. CDR3 in DNA: TGCGCCAGCAGCTTGGCCGGGGGACAGGGATTAACTGAAGCTTTCTTT.

This clone has a single count. The V gene is TRBV29-1, the J gene TRBJ1-5; 7 positions match TRBD1. The CDR3 covers 14 residues. The germline gives CDR1 SQVTM, CDR2 ANQGSEA. The trim removed 6 bases at V and 0 bases at J, leaving 5 bases unmatched. CDR3 DNA: TGCAGCGTACGACAGGGAGGTAGCAATCAGCCCCAGCATTTT. Translating it yields CSVRQGGSNQPQHF.

This chain uses TRBV9 with TRBJ2-5; weak D call: TRBD2 (5 bases). Matching the DNA end better, TRBJ2-7 makes the J call doubtful. The CDR3 has 15 residues. The germline V gene has CDR1 SGDLS and CDR2 YYNGEE. The CDR3 protein is CASSVGSGGGYEQYF. In DNA, the CDR3 is TGTGCCAGCAGCGTAGGAAGCGGCGGAGGCTACGAGCAGTACTTC.

The gene calls are TRBV21-1 and TRBJ2-7; TRBD2 reflects the table's D call only, with no check against the DNA. TRBV21-1 is annotated as a pseudogene. The CDR3 consists of 14 residues. The CDR3 DNA sequence: TGTGCCAGACAGACGACTAGCGGAACCTACGAGCAGTACTTC. It yields the protein CARQTTSGTYEQYF.

The chain links TRBV9 to TRBJ2-7, with 9 bases fitting TRBD1. J gave up 3 bases and V 4 bases, and 8 bases lay outside the gene matches. The CDR3 spans 15 residues. Germline V gene lookup returns CDR1 SGDLS and CDR2 YYNGEE. CDR3 protein: CASSSGTGILYEQYF. The CDR3 region has the DNA TGTGCCAGCAGCAGCGGGACAGGGATTCTCTACGAGCAGTACTTC. The full variable domain, its missing parts supplied by reference TRBV9 and TRBJ2-7, is DSGVTQTPKHLITATGQRVTLRCSPRSGDLSVYWYQQSLDQGLQFLIQYYNGEERAKGNILERFSAQQFPDLHSELNLSSLELGDSALYFCASSSGTGILYEQYFGPGTRLTVT.

The V gene is TRBV4-1, the J gene TRBJ1-1; no reliable D call. Per germline, CDR1 MGHRA and CDR2 YSYEKL. CDR3 size: 13 residues. With 4 bases removed from V and 4 bases from J, the gap between germline ends came to 10 bases. The CDR3 DNA is TGCGCCAGCAGCCCATCGCGATCCACTGAAGCTTTCTTT. Translating gives CASSPSRSTEAFF.

This clone was counted a single time. The V call is TRBV2, the J call TRBJ2-5; TRBD1 agrees at 7 bases. Germline V gives CDR1 SNHLY, CDR2 FYNNEI. CDR3 size: 15 residues. The V gene end was trimmed by 5 bases and the J gene end by 5 bases; junction bases not matched to a gene: 11. For the CDR3, the DNA is TGTGCCAGCAGTCTTGGTACAGGGGCACAGGAGACCCAGTACTTC. Amino acid sequence: CASSLGTGAQETQYF.

This clone has a handful of counts. This rearrangement joins TRBV5-6 to TRBJ2-7; TRBD2 aligns across 9 bases. The V segment lost 0 bases and the J segment 7 bases; nucleotides outside the gene matches: 8. Germline-derived CDR1 and CDR2 are SGHDT and YYEEEE. This CDR3 has 15 residues. The CDR3 DNA reads TGTGCCAGCAGCTTGGGCGGGAGGGCCTCGAGAGAGCAGTACTTC. Protein sequence: CASSLGGRASREQYF.

The chain links TRBV7-9 to TRBJ1-2; no clear D gene. The germline CDR1 and CDR2 sequences are SEHNR and FQNEAQ (reference sequence). The CDR3 spans 14 residues. V dropped 5 bases and J dropped 7 bases, with 17 bases sitting between them. The CDR3: CASSRPQDSGGYTF. CDR3 DNA sequence: TGTGCCAGCAGCCGTCCCCAGGATAGTGGTGGCTACACCTTC.

The gene calls are TRBV7-3 and TRBJ2-1; 9 bases are shared with TRBD2. V shed 5 bases and J 7 bases; nucleotides not matched to a gene: 3. The CDR3 consists of 13 residues. Germline loops: CDR1 SGHTA, CDR2 FQGTGA. The CDR3 protein is CASSPSGTNEQFF. The CDR3 DNA is TGTGCCAGCAGCCCTAGCGGGACGAATGAGCAGTTCTTC. The full variable domain, with the rest looked up from reference TRBV7-3 and TRBJ2-1, is GAGVSQTPSNKVTEKGKYVELRCDPISGHTALYWYRQSLGQGPEFLIYFQGTGAADDSGLPNDRFFAVRPEGSVSTLKIQRTERGDSAVYLCASSPSGTNEQFFGPGTRLTVL.

The chain uses TRBV7-8 and TRBJ1-2; D not certain. V was pared by 5 bases and J by 5 bases, with 12 bases between. The CDR3 has 13 residues. Germline CDR1 is SGHVS and CDR2 is FQNEAQ. As DNA, the CDR3 is TGTGCCAGCAGCCGGGCGGGGTTTTATGGCTACACCTTC. It codes for CASSRAGFYGYTF. Full variable domain (outside the CDR3, taken from reference TRBV7-8 and TRBJ1-2): GAGVSQSPRYKVAKRGQDVALRCDPISGHVSLFWYQQALGQGPEFLTYFQNEAQLDKSGLPSDRFFAERPEGSVSTLKIQRTQQEDSAVYLCASSRAGFYGYTFGSGTRLTVV.

The chain links TRBV27 to TRBJ2-2, with 8 bases lining up with TRBD2. V gave up 4 bases and J gave up 5 bases; unmatched junction bases: 9. The germline V gene encodes CDR1 MNHEY and CDR2 SMNVEV (reference sequence). The CDR3 has 16 residues. CDR3 DNA sequence: TGTGCCAGCAGTTCCCTCGGACTAGCAGAAACCGGGGAGCTGTTTTTT. Translated, it gives CASSSLGLAETGELFF.

V and J are TRBV18 and TRBJ2-7, with 11 bases identical to TRBD2. The CDR3 extends over 15 amino acids. Germline V gene sequence: CDR1 KGHSH, CDR2 LQKENI. V lost 8 bases, J lost 0 bases, and 6 bases stayed unmatched. Here the CDR3 reads CASRRLAGSSYEQYF. The CDR3 DNA is TGTGCCAGCCGTAGACTAGCGGGGAGCTCCTACGAGCAGTACTTC. The full variable domain, in which reference TRBV18 and TRBJ2-7 provide the parts outside the CDR3, is NAGVMQNPRHLVRRRGQEARLRCSPMKGHSHVYWYRQLPEEGLKFMVYLQKENIIDESGMPKERFSAEFPKEGPSILRIQQVVRGDSAAYFCASRRLAGSSYEQYFGPGTRLTVT.

The V gene is TRBV5-1, the J gene TRBJ2-1; 8 bases line up with TRBD1. The germline CDR1 and CDR2 sequences are SGHRS and YFSETQ. The CDR3 sequence is 15 residues long. The trim removed 0 bases at V and 6 bases at J, leaving 5 bases unmatched. The chain's CDR3 is CASSLDGQGFNEQFF. The CDR3 coding sequence is TGCGCCAGCAGCTTGGACGGACAGGGATTCAATGAGCAGTTCTTC.

This rearrangement joins TRBV30 to TRBJ2-5, with a weak D call TRBD1 (5 bases). Germline loops: CDR1 GTSNPN, CDR2 SVGIG (reference sequence). The CDR3 is 13 residues long. Trimming removed 5 bases from V and 0 bases from J, with 10 bases in between. The CDR3 nucleotides are TGTGCCTGGGGCCACAGGTACCAAGAGACCCAGTACTTC. Protein sequence: CAWGHRYQETQYF.